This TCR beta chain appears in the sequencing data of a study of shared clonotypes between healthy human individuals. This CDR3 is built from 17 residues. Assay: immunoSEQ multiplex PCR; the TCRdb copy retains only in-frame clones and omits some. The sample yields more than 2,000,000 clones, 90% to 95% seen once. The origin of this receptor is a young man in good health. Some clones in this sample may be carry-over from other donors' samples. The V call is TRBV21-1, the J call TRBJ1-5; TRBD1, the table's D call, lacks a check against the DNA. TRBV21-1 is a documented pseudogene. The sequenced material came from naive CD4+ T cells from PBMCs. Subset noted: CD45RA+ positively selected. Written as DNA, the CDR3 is TGTGCCAGCAGCAAAGAGGCAGGGGGTTTAAGTCGTCAGCCCCAGCATTTT. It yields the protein CASSKEAGGLSRQPQHF.